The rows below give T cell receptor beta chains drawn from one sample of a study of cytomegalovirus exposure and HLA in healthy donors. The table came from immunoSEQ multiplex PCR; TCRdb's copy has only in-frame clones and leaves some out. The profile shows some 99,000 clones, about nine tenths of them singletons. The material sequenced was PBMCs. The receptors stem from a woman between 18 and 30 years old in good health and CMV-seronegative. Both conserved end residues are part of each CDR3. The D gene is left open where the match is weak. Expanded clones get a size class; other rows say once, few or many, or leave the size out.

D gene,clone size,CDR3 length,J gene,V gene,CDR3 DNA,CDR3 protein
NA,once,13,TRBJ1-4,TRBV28,TGTGCCAGCAGTTTCGGGGGGAATGAAAAACTGTTTTTT,CASSFGGNEKLFF
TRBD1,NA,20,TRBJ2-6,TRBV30,TGTGCCTGGAGTGTAACGTTTTTCGGGACAGGGCTCTCTGGGGCCAACGTCCTGACTTTC,CAWSVTFFGTGLSGANVLTF
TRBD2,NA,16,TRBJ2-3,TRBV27,TGTGCCAGCAGCCCCTTCAAAGCGGGAGGAACAGATACGCAGTATTTT,CASSPFKAGGTDTQYF
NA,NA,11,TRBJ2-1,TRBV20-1,TGCAGTGCTAGAGAGAGCGATGAGCAGTTCTTC,CSARESDEQFF
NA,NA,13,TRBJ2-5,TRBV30,TGTGCCTGGAGTTTACTACCTCAAGAGACCCAGTACTTC,CAWSLLPQETQYF
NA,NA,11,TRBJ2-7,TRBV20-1,TGCAGTGCCCCGTCGAGGGGAGGGCAGTACTTC,CSAPSRGGQYF
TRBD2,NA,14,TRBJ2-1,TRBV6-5,TGTGCCAGCAGTTACCTAGCGGGAGCTGAAGAGCAGTTCTTC,CASSYLAGAEEQFF
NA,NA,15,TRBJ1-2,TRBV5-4,TGTGCCAGCAGCTTGGGCGGGGGGGATTACTATGGCTACACCTTC,CASSLGGGDYYGYTF
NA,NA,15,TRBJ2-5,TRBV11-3,TGTGCCAGCAGCTTAGAACTACCGCTCTCGGAGACCCAGTACTTC,CASSLELPLSETQYF
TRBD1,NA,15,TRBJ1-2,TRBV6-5,TGTGCCAGCAGACCCGGGACAGGGGGTACCTATGGCTACACCTTC,CASRPGTGGTYGYTF
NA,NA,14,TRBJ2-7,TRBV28,TGTGCCAGCAGCCCACGCCCAAGGGGATACGAGCAGTACTTC,CASSPRPRGYEQYF
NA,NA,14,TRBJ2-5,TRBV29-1,TGCAGCGTTGAAGTATTTGCGAGAGGGGAGACCCAGTACTTC,CSVEVFARGETQYF
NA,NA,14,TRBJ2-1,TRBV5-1,TGCGCCAGCAGGGGGCAGAGCTCCTACAATGAGCAGTTCTTC,CASRGQSSYNEQFF
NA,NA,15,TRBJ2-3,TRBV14,TGTGCCAGCAGCCTACTACGTCTAGATACAGATACGCAGTATTTT,CASSLLRLDTDTQYF
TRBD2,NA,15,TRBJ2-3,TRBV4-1,TGCGCCAGCACTATAGGGGCGGGGGACGGAGATACGCAGTATTTT,CASTIGAGDGDTQYF
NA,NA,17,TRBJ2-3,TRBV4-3,TGCGCCAGCAGCCAAGATGATTTGACAGCCACCACAGATACGCAGTATTTT,CASSQDDLTATTDTQYF
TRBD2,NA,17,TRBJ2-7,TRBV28,TGTGCCAGCAGCATGGTTAGGGCGGGGGGGCCATCCTACGAGCAGTACTTC,CASSMVRAGGPSYEQYF
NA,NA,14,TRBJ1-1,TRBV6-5,TGTGCCAGCAGTTACTCCCCGGCGGGCACTGAAGCTTTCTTT,CASSYSPAGTEAFF
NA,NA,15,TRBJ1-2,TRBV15,TGTGCCACCAGCAGGGGAAAAGGGGTTGACTATGGCTACACCTTC,CATSRGKGVDYGYTF
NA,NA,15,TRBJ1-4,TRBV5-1,TGCGCCAGCAGCTCGGATACAGGAGAGAGTGAAAAACTGTTTTTT,CASSSDTGESEKLFF
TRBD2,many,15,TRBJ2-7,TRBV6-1,TGTGCCAGCAGTGCAGCGGGGGGGAGCTCCTACGAGCAGTACTTC,CASSAAGGSSYEQYF
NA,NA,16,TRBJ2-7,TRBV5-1,TGCGCCAGCAGCTCACTCACAGGGCCAAAAGGGGAGGAGCAGTACTTC,CASSSLTGPKGEEQYF
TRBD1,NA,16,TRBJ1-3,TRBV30,TGTGCCTGGAGTCCAGGGACAGGCCGCTCTGGAAACACCATATATTTT,CAWSPGTGRSGNTIYF
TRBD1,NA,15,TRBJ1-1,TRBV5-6,TGTGCCAGCAGCTCCCGGACAGGGGTAAACACTGAAGCTTTCTTT,CASSSRTGVNTEAFF
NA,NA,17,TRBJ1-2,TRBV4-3,TGCGCCAGCAGCCAACTCCTAACAGTTTTTCCTGAAAGGGGCTACACCTTC,CASSQLLTVFPERGYTF
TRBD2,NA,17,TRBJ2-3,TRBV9,TGTGCCAGCAGCGTCCTAGCGGGGGTCTATTCCACAGATACGCAGTATTTT,CASSVLAGVYSTDTQYF
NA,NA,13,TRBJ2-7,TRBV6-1,TGTGCCAGCAGCCTGACAGTTGCCTACGAGCAGTACTTC,CASSLTVAYEQYF
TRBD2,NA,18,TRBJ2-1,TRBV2,TGTGCCAGCAGTTACGGGACTAGCGGGGGGAGCTCCTACAATGAGCAGTTCTTC,CASSYGTSGGSSYNEQFF
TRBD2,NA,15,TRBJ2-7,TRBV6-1,TGTGCCAGCACCATCAGCGGGACGGACTCTTACGAGCAGTACTTC,CASTISGTDSYEQYF
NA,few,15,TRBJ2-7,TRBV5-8,TGTGCCAGCAGCTGGAGACAGGTCAGTCCCGACGAGCAGTACTTC,CASSWRQVSPDEQYF
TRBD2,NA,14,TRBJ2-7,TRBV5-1,TGCGCCAGCAGCGAGACTAGCGGGAGGGGAGAGCAGTACTTC,CASSETSGRGEQYF
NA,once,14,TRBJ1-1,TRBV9,TGTGCCAGCAGCGTCCAGGTGGGGGGCACTGAAGCTTTCTTT,CASSVQVGGTEAFF
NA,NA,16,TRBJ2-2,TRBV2,TGTGCCAGCAGGAAGTCGGGCGGGATGAACACCGGGGAGCTGTTTTTT,CASRKSGGMNTGELFF
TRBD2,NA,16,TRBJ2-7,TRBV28,TGTGCCAGCAGTAGAGTACTAGCGGGTCTATCCTACGAGCAGTACTTC,CASSRVLAGLSYEQYF
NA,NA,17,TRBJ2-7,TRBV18,TGTGCCAGCTCACCACGGGGGGGGCGGCAAGCCTCCTACGAGCAGTACTTC,CASSPRGGRQASYEQYF
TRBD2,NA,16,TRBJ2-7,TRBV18,TGTGCCAGCTCCCCACTTAGCGGGGGGGACTCCTACGAGCAGTACTTC,CASSPLSGGDSYEQYF
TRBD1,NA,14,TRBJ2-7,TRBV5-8,TGTGCCAGCAGACGTACAGGGGGCAATTACGAGCAGTACTTC,CASRRTGGNYEQYF